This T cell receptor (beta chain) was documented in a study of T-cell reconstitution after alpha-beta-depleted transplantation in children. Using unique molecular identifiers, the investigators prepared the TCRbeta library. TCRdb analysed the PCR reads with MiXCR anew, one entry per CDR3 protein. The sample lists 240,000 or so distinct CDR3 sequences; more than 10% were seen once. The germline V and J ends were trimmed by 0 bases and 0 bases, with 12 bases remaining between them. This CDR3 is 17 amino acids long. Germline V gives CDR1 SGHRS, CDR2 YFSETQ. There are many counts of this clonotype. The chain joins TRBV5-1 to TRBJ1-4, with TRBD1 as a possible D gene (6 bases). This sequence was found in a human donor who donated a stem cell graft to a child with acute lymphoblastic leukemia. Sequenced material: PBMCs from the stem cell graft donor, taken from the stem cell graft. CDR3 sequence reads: CASSLGPRQATNEKLFF. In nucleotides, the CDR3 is TGCGCCAGCAGCTTGGGACCCAGACAGGCAACTAATGAAAAACTGTTTTTT. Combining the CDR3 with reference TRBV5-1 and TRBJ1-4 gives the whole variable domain KAGVTQTPRYLIKTRGQQVTLSCSPISGHRSVSWYQQTPGQGLQFLFEYFSETQRNKGNFPGRFSGRQFSNSRSEMNVSTLELGDSALYLCASSLGPRQATNEKLFFGSGTQLSVL.